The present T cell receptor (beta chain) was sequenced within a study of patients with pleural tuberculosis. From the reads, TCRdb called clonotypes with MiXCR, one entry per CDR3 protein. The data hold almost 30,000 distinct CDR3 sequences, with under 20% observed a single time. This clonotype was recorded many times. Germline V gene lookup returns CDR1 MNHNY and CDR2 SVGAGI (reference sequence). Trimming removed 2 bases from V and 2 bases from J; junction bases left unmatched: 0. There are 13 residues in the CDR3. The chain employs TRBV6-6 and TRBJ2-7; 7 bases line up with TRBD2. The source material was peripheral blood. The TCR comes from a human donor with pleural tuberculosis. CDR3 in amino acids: CASSYREAYEQYF. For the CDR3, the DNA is TGTGCCAGCAGTTACCGGGAGGCCTACGAGCAGTACTTC.